This TCR beta chain appears in the sequencing data of a study of identical twins. Findings of the study overall: Excess sharing between twins was weaker in beta out-of-frame sequences.

With V trimmed by 5 bases and J by 2 bases, 14 bases remained unmatched. CDR3 length: 16 amino acids. The V gene's germline CDR1 is DFQATT and CDR2 SNEGSKA (reference sequence). This clonotype was seen only a few times. Its target is unknown. One entry per CDR3 protein results from TCRdb running MiXCR on the 5' RACE reads. The table has some 300,000 distinct CDR3 sequences, more than 9% seen once. These sequences were also reported in another study, on yellow fever vaccine responses in identical twins.

Sequencing used CD8+ T cells sorted from blood. V gene TRBV20-1 combines with J gene TRBJ2-5; 7 nucleotides line up with TRBD1. This sequence originates from a woman younger than 35 in good health. The CDR3 is CSAAPMGAGGQETQYF. CDR3 DNA: TGCAGTGCTGCCCCTATGGGAGCAGGGGGTCAAGAGACCCAGTACTTC.